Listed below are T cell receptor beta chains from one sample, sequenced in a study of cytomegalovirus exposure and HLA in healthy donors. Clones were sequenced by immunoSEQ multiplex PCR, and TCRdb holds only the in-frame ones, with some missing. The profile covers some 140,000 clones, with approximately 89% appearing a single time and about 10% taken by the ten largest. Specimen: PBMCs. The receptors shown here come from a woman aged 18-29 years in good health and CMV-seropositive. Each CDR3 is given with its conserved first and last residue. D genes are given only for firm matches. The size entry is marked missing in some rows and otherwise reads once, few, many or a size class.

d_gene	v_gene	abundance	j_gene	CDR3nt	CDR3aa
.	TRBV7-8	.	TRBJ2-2	TGTGCCAGCAGCTTAGGGGGGCTCGGGGCCGGGGAGCTGTTTTTT	CASSLGGLGAGELFF
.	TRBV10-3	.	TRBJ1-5	TGTGCCATCAGTGGCCCCCCGGGGCAGCCCCAGCATTTT	CAISGPPGQPQHF
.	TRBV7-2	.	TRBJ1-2	TGTGCCAGCAGCTTAGTAGGGGAGGGTTATGGCTACACCTTC	CASSLVGEGYGYTF
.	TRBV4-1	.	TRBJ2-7	TGCGCCAGCAGTATTGTGGGGGCGACAGCTACCTACGAGCAGTACTTC	CASSIVGATATYEQYF
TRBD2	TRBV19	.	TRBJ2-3	TGTGCCAGTAGTACCTCTAGCGGGGGGGCCGTAGATACGCAGTATTTT	CASSTSSGGAVDTQYF
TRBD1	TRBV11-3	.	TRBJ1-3	TGTGCCAGCAGCCGGACAGGCTCTGGAAACACCATATATTTT	CASSRTGSGNTIYF
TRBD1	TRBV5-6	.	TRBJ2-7	TGTGCCAGCAGCTCCTTAGGGACAGTGTCCTACGAGCAGTACTTC	CASSSLGTVSYEQYF
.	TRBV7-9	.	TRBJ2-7	TGTGCCAGCAGCTTTGTGAGGCCCTACGAGCAGTACTTC	CASSFVRPYEQYF
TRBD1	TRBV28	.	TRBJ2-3	TGTGCCAGCAGTCCCCGGGACAGGGTCACAGATACGCAGTATTTT	CASSPRDRVTDTQYF
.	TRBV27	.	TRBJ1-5	TGTGCCAGCAGTTCCCGGACAGGCAATCAGCCCCAGCATTTT	CASSSRTGNQPQHF
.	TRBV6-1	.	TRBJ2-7	TGTGCCAGCAGTGAAGTCACGGGATTCTCCTACGAGCAGTACTTC	CASSEVTGFSYEQYF
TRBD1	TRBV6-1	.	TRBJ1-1	TGTGCCAGCACCATGGACAGGGCCACTGAAGCTTTCTTT	CASTMDRATEAFF
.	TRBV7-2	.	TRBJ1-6	TGTGCCAGCAGCTTAGCGTGGCAGGGCCCTTGGTCCCTCCACTTT	CASSLAWQGPWSLHF
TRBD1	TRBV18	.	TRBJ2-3	TGTGCCAGCTCATCGCCGACCGGGACAGGGGTTACAGATACGCAGTATTTT	CASSSPTGTGVTDTQYF
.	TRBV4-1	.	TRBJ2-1	TGCGCCAGCAGCCAACCAGGGCCCTACAATGAGCAGTTCTTC	CASSQPGPYNEQFF
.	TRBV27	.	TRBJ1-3	TGTGCCAGCAGTTTTATTGGTAGGGGAGGTCTTACTGGAAACACCATATATTTT	CASSFIGRGGLTGNTIYF
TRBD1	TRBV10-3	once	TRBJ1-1	TGTGCCATCAGCGACAGGGGGACAGGGGAGGGGACTGAAGCTTTCTTT	CAISDRGTGEGTEAFF